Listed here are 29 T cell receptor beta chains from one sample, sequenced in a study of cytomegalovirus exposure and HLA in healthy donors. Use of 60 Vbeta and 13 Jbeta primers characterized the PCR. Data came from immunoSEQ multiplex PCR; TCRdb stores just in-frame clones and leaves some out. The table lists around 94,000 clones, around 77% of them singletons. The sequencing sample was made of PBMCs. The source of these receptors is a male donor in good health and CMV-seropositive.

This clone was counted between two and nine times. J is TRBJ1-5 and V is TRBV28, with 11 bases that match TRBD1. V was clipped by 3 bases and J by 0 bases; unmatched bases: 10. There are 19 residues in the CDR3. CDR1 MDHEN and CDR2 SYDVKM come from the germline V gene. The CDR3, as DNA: TGTGCCAGCAGTTTCTTAGGGACAGGGGGGTCCCTTAGCAATCAGCCCCAGCATTTT. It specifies CASSFLGTGGSLSNQPQHF. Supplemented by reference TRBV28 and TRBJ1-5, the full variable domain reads DVKVTQSSRYLVKRTGEKVFLECVQDMDHENMFWYRQDPGLGLRLIYFSYDVKMKEKGDIPEGYSVSREKKERFSLILESASTNQTSMYLCASSFLGTGGSLSNQPQHFGDGTRLSIL.

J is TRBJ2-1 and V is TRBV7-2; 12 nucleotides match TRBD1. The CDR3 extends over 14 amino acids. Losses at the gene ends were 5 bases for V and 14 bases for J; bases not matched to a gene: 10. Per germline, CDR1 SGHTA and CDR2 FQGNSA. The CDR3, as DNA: TGTGCCAGCAGCACCCGGGACAGGGGGCGCCAAGAGTTCTTC. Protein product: CASSTRDRGRQEFF.

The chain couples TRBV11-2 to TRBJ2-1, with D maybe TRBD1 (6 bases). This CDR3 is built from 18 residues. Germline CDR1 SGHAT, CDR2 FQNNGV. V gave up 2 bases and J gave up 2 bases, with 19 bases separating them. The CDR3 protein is CASSLYGGPGRAYNEQFF. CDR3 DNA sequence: TGTGCCAGCAGCTTATATGGGGGCCCTGGGCGAGCCTACAATGAGCAGTTCTTC.

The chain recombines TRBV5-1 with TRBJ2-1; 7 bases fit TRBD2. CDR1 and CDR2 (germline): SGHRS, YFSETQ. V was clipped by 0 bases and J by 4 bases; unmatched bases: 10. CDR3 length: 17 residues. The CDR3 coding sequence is TGCGCCAGCAGCTTGGCCATTGCGGGAGTTGGGTACAATGAGCAGTTCTTC. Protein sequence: CASSLAIAGVGYNEQFF.

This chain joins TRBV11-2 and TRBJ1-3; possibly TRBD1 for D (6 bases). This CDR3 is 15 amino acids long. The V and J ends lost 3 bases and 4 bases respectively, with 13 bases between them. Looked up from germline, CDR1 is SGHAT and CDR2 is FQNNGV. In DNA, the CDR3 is TGTGCCAGCAGCTTCTTAGGGACATTCGGAAACACCATATATTTT. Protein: CASSFLGTFGNTIYF.

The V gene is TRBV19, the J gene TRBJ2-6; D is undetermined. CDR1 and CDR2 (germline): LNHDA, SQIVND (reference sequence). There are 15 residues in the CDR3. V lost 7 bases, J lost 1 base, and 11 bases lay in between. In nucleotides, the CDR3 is TGTGCCAGTATAGCCGGTCGATCTGGGGCCAACGTCCTGACTTTC. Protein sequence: CASIAGRSGANVLTF.

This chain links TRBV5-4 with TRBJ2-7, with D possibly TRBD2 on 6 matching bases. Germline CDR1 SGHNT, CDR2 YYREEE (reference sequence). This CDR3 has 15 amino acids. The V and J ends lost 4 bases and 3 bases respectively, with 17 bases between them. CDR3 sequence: CASSRGTVELYEQYF. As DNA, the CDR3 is TGTGCCAGCAGCCGCGGGACCGTCGAGCTCTACGAGCAGTACTTC.

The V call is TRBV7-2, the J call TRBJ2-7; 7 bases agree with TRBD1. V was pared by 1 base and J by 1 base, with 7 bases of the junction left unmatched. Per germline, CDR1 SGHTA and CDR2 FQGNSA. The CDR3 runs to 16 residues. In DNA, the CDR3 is TGTGCCAGCAGCTTAGGTCCGACAGGGTGGTCCTACGAGCAGTACTTC. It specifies CASSLGPTGWSYEQYF. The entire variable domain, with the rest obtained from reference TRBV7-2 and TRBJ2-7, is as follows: GAGVSQSPSNKVTEKGKDVELRCDPISGHTALYWYRQSLGQGLEFLIYFQGNSAPDKSGLPSDRFSAERTGGSVSTLTIQRTQQEDSAVYLCASSLGPTGWSYEQYFGPGTRLTVT.

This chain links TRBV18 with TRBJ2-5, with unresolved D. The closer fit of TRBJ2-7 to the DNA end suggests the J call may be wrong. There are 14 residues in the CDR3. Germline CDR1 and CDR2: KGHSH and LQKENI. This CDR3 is CASSPRASSYEQYF. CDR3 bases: TGTGCCAGCTCACCACGCGCCTCCTCCTACGAGCAGTACTTC.

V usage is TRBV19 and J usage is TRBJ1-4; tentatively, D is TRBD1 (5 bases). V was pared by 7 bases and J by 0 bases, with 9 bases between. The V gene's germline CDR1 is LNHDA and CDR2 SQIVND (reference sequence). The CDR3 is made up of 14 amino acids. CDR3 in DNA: TGTGCCAGTACAGGGTATGCAACTAATGAAAAACTGTTTTTT. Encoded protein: CASTGYATNEKLFF.

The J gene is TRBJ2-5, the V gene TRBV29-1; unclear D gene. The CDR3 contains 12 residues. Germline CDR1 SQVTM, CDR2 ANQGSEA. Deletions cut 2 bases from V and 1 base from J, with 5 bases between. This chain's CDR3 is CSVEPSQETQYF. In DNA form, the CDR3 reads TGCAGCGTTGAACCGAGCCAAGAGACCCAGTACTTC.

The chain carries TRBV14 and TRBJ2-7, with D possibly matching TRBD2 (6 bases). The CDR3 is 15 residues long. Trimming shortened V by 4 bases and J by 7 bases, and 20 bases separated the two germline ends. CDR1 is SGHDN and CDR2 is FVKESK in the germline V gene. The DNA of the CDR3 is TGTGCCAGCAGCCCCCTAGGTGGCGGGACGAAGGAGCAGTACTTC. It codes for CASSPLGGGTKEQYF.

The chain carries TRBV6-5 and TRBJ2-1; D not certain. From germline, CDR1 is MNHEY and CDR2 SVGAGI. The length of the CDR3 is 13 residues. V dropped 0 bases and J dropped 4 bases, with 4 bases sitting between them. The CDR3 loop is CASSYSVYNEQFF. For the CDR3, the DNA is TGTGCCAGCAGTTACTCCGTGTACAATGAGCAGTTCTTC.

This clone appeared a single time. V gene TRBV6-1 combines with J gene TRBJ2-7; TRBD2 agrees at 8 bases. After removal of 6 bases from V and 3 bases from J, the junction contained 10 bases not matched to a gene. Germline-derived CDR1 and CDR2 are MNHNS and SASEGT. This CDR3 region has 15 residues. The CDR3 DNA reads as TGTGCCAGCAGGCGAAGGGAGCGGGGGATCTACGAGCAGTACTTC. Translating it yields CASRRRERGIYEQYF.

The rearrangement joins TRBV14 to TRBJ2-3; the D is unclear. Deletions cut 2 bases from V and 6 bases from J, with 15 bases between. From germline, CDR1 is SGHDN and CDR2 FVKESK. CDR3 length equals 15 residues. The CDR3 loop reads CASSQWVGGGDTQYF. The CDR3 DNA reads TGTGCCAGCAGCCAATGGGTCGGCGGTGGGGATACGCAGTATTTT.

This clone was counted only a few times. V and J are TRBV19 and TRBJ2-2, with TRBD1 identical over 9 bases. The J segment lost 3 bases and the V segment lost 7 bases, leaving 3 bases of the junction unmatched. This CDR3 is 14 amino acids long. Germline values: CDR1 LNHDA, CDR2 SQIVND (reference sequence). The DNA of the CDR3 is TGTGCCAGTACCGGGACAGGGTACACCGGGGAGCTGTTTTTT. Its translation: CASTGTGYTGELFF.

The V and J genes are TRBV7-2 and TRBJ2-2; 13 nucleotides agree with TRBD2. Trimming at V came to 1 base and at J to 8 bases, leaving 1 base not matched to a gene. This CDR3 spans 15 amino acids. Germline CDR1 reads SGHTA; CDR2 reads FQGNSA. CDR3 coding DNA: TGTGCCAGCAGCTTAGGGGGACTAGCGGGGGGGGAGCTGTTTTTT. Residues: CASSLGGLAGGELFF.

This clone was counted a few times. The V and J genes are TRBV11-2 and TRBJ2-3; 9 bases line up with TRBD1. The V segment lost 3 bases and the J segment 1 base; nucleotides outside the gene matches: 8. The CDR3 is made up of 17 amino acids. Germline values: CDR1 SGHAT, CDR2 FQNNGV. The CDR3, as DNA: TGTGCCAGCAGCTTCCCCTACAGGGGGCCGGGCACAGATACGCAGTATTTT. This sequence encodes CASSFPYRGPGTDTQYF.

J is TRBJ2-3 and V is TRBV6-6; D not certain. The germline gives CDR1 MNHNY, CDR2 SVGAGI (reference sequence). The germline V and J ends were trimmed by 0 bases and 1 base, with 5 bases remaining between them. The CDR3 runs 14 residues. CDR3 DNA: TGTGCCAGCAGTTACTCGCGCGGCACAGATACGCAGTATTTT. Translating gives CASSYSRGTDTQYF.

In DNA, the CDR3 is TGCGCCAGCAGCCAAGTAGGGGGACTAGCGGGAGTTGTAGATACGCAGTATTTT. It encodes CASSQVGGLAGVVDTQYF. This chain links TRBV4-3 with TRBJ2-3, with TRBD2 matching 14 bases. Germline loops: CDR1 LGHNA, CDR2 YSLEER. There are 18 residues in the CDR3. With 1 base clipped from V and 5 bases from J, the junction kept 8 bases outside the gene matches.

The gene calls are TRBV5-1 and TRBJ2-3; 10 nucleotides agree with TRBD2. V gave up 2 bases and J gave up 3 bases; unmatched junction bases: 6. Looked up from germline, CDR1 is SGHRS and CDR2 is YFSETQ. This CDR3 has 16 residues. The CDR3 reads CASSFQSGRGTDTQYF. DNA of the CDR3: TGCGCCAGCAGCTTCCAGAGCGGGAGGGGGACAGATACGCAGTATTTT.

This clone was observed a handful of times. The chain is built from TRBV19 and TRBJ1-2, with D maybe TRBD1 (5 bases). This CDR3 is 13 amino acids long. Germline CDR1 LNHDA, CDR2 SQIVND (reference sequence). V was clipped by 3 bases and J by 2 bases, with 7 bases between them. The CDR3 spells CASSMEGNYGYTF. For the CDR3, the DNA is TGTGCCAGTAGTATGGAGGGGAACTATGGCTACACCTTC.

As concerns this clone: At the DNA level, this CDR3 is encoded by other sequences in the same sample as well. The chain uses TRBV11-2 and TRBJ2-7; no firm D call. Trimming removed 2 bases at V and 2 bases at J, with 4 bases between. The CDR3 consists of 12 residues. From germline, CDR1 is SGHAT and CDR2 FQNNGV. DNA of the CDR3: TGTGCCAGCAGCTTACTAACCTACGAGCAGTACTTC. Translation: CASSLLTYEQYF. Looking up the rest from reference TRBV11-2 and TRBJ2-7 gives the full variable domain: EAGVAQSPRYKIIEKRQSVAFWCNPISGHATLYWYQQILGQGPKLLIQFQNNGVVDDSQLPKDRFSAERLKGVDSTLKIQPAKLEDSAVYLCASSLLTYEQYFGPGTRLTVT.

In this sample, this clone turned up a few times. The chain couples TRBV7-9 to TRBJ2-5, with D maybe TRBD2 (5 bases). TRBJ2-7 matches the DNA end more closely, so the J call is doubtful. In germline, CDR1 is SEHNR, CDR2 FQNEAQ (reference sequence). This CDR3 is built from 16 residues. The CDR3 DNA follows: TGTGCCAGCAGCTATAGCTCCAGGAGGAGCTCCTACGAGCAGTACTTC. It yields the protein CASSYSSRRSSYEQYF.

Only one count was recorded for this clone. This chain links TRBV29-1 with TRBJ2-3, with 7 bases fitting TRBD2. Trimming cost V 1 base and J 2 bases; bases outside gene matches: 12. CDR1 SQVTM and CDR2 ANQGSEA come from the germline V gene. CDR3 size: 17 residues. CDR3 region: CSVEAVPTAGVTDTQYF. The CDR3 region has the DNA TGCAGCGTTGAAGCGGTTCCGACGGCGGGAGTCACAGATACGCAGTATTTT.

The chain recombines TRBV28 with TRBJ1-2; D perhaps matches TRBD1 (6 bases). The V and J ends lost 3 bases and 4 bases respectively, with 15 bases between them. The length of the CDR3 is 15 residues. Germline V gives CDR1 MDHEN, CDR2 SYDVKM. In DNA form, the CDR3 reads TGTGCCAGCAGTTTCCCGCCGGCCAGGGGCTATGGCTACACCTTC. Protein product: CASSFPPARGYGYTF.

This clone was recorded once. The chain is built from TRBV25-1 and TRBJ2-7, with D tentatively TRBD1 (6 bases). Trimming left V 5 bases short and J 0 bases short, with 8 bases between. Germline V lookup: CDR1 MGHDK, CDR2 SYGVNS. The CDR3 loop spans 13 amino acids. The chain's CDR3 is CASSQGSSYEQYF. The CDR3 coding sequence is TGTGCCAGCAGTCAGGGGAGCTCCTACGAGCAGTACTTC.

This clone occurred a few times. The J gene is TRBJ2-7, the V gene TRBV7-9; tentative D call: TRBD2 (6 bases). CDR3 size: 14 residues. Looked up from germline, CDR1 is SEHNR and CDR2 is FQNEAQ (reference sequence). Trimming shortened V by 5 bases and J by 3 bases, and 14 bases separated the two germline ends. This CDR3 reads CASSLAGRGYEQYF. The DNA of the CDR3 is TGTGCCAGCAGCCTTGCGGGAAGGGGCTACGAGCAGTACTTC.

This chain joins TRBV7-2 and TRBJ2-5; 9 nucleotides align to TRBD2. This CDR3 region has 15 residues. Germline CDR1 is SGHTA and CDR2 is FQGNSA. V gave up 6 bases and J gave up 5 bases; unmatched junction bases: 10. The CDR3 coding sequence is TGTGCCAGCAGAAAAACCGGGACTAGCTCTGAGACCCAGTACTTC. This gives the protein CASRKTGTSSETQYF.